The 29 T cell receptor beta chains below all came from one sample that was sequenced in a study of response to subunit inactivated influenza vaccine. TCRdb used MiXCR to reprocess the RT-PCR reads, holding one entry per CDR3 protein. The table records some 480,000 distinct CDR3 sequences, approximately 11% of them present only once. The sample here was PBMCs from blood, taken 40 to 50 days after vaccination. The receptor set was obtained from a man in his fifties or sixties who received an inactivated influenza vaccine.

This clonotype was found a few times. This chain joins TRBV7-2 and TRBJ2-1; D is perhaps TRBD1 or TRBD2 (6 bases each). V was clipped by 2 bases and J by 2 bases, with 10 bases between them. Germline V lookup: CDR1 SGHTA, CDR2 FQGNSA. This CDR3 is built from 15 residues. For the CDR3, the DNA is TGTGCCAGCAGCTTAAGCCGGGGGCCCTACAATGAGCAGTTCTTC. Translation gives CASSLSRGPYNEQFF.

This clonotype was detected a few times. The J gene is TRBJ2-1, the V gene TRBV20-1; TRBD1 agrees at 9 bases. Germline assignment: CDR1 DFQATT and CDR2 SNEGSKA (reference sequence). This CDR3 has 13 amino acids. V lost 5 bases to trimming and J lost 9 bases; unmatched junction nucleotides: 8. The CDR3 protein is CSAVPGTGLEQFF. The CDR3, as DNA: TGCAGTGCTGTACCCGGGACAGGGCTTGAGCAGTTCTTC.

This clonotype was observed many times. V gene TRBV20-1 combines with J gene TRBJ2-1; TRBD2 aligns across 7 bases. The CDR3 runs 14 residues. J was trimmed by 8 bases and V by 3 bases; bases with no gene match: 10. The germline V gene encodes CDR1 DFQATT and CDR2 SNEGSKA (reference sequence). The CDR3 DNA follows: TGCAGTGCTAGTGGGGGGGTGTATGGCGATGAGCAGTTCTTC. Protein: CSASGGVYGDEQFF.

This clonotype was recorded many times. The J gene is TRBJ2-3, the V gene TRBV7-9; a weak D match, TRBD2 (6 bases). Trimming stripped 4 bases from V and 0 bases from J, with 17 bases between. This CDR3 is 17 amino acids long. Germline V gene data show CDR1 as SEHNR and CDR2 as FQNEAQ (reference sequence). CDR3 protein: CASSSQGLRRSTDTQYF. CDR3 bases: TGTGCCAGCAGCTCCCAAGGACTAAGACGTAGCACAGATACGCAGTATTTT.

This clonotype came up many times. The V and J genes are TRBV20-1 and TRBJ2-3; 7 bases map to TRBD1. From germline, CDR1 is DFQATT and CDR2 SNEGSKA (reference sequence). Trimming at V came to 1 base and at J to 0 bases, leaving 4 bases not matched to a gene. The CDR3 covers 15 residues. The CDR3 bases are TGCAGTGCTAGAGCCGGGACAGCTAGCACAGATACGCAGTATTTT. This encodes CSARAGTASTDTQYF.

In DNA form, the CDR3 reads TGCGCCAGCAGCCAAGAAGGCCAGGTAGCCGGGGAGCTGTTTTTT. It translates to CASSQEGQVAGELFF. V usage is TRBV4-1 and J usage is TRBJ2-2, with D unclear. V lost 0 bases to trimming and J lost 6 bases, with 11 bases between them. Germline CDR1 MGHRA, CDR2 YSYEKL. This CDR3 comprises 15 residues.

This clonotype has only a few counts. The rearrangement joins TRBV5-6 to TRBJ2-1; 9 nucleotides agree with TRBD2. This CDR3 comprises 16 residues. V shed 1 base and J 9 bases; nucleotides not matched to a gene: 11. Germline CDR1 is SGHDT and CDR2 is YYEEEE. CDR3 residues: CASSLFMGTSLAEQFF. CDR3 coding DNA: TGTGCCAGCAGCTTGTTTATGGGGACTAGCCTGGCTGAGCAGTTCTTC. The complete variable domain, with remaining parts taken from reference TRBV5-6 and TRBJ2-1, reads DAGVTQSPTHLIKTRGQQVTLRCSPKSGHDTVSWYQQALGQGPQFIFQYYEEEERQRGNFPDRFSGHQFPNYSSELNVNALLLGDSALYLCASSLFMGTSLAEQFFGPGTRLTVL.

This clonotype was observed a few times. The rearrangement joins TRBV7-8 to TRBJ2-1, with 8 bases identical to TRBD1. In germline, CDR1 is SGHVS, CDR2 FQNEAQ. This CDR3 is 16 amino acids long. The V and J ends lost 2 bases and 6 bases, in that order; junction bases with no gene match: 9. Here the CDR3 reads CASSLFTGGVSNEQFF. In nucleotides, the CDR3 is TGTGCCAGCAGCTTATTTACAGGGGGTGTCTCCAATGAGCAGTTCTTC. Full variable domain (rest looked up from reference TRBV7-8 and TRBJ2-1): GAGVSQSPRYKVAKRGQDVALRCDPISGHVSLFWYQQALGQGPEFLTYFQNEAQLDKSGLPSDRFFAERPEGSVSTLKIQRTQQEDSAVYLCASSLFTGGVSNEQFFGPGTRLTVL.

The genes are TRBV7-9 and TRBJ2-1; D remains ambiguous. Per germline, CDR1 SEHNR and CDR2 FQNEAQ (reference sequence). The CDR3 loop spans 14 amino acids. The V end lost 5 bases, the J end lost 5 bases, and 13 bases lay between the germline ends. DNA for the CDR3: TGTGCCAGCAGCCCCGTCAAGGGTCACAATGAGCAGTTCTTC. Translated: CASSPVKGHNEQFF.

This clonotype was counted a few times. The V and J genes are TRBV29-1 and TRBJ2-3; D call uncertain. Germline CDR1 and CDR2: SQVTM and ANQGSEA. The CDR3 runs 14 residues. Trimming shortened V by 4 bases and J by 3 bases, and 14 bases separated the two germline ends. The CDR3 region is CSVAFWHGTDTQYF. In DNA form, the CDR3 reads TGCAGCGTTGCGTTCTGGCACGGGACAGATACGCAGTATTTT.

This clonotype was found many times. The chain uses TRBV20-1 and TRBJ1-1; maybe TRBD1 (6 bases). V lost 5 bases, J lost 1 base, and 17 bases lay in between. This CDR3 has 15 residues. Germline CDR1 DFQATT, CDR2 SNEGSKA (reference sequence). The CDR3 bases are TGCAGTGCTCAGCAACCGGGGGGCTGGAACACTGAAGCTTTCTTT. Amino acids: CSAQQPGGWNTEAFF.

J is TRBJ2-5 and V is TRBV7-8, with 8 positions matching TRBD1. CDR3 length equals 14 residues. The germline CDR1 and CDR2 sequences are SGHVS and FQNEAQ. The V gene end was trimmed by 5 bases and the J gene end by 5 bases; junction bases not matched to a gene: 7. CDR3 sequence (DNA): TGTGCCAGCAGCGGTGGCAGGGGGCGGGAGACCCAGTACTTC. As protein: CASSGGRGRETQYF.

This clonotype was seen more than once but under ten times. V and J are TRBV6-2 or TRBV6-3 and TRBJ2-7; D gene unclear. Trimming took off 0 bases at V and 2 bases at J, with 8 bases between the two ends. The germline gives CDR1 MNHEY, CDR2 SVGEGT. This CDR3 is 14 amino acids long. CDR3 nucleotide sequence: TGTGCCAGCAGTTACTCGATGCCAGCCTACGAGCAGTACTTC. Its translation: CASSYSMPAYEQYF.

The rearrangement joins TRBV7-9 to TRBJ2-7, with no clear D. The CDR3 totals 14 residues. V shed 3 bases and J shed 0 bases, with 9 bases lying between them. Germline V gives CDR1 SEHNR, CDR2 FQNEAQ (reference sequence). The CDR3 bases are TGTGCCAGCAGCTTCCGGGCAGACTCCTACGAGCAGTACTTC. Its protein product is CASSFRADSYEQYF.

This clonotype came up many times. The chain has TRBV7-2 and TRBJ2-1; weak D call: TRBD1 (5 bases). Germline V CDR1 and CDR2: SGHTA, FQGNSA. CDR3 length: 13 residues. V shed 5 bases and J shed 7 bases, with 12 bases lying between them. The CDR3 reads CASSMWGGNEQFF. Here the CDR3 DNA reads TGTGCCAGCAGCATGTGGGGCGGTAATGAGCAGTTCTTC.

The chain joins TRBV2 to TRBJ2-5, with a possible D match to TRBD2 (6 bases). This CDR3 is built from 15 residues. Trimming left V 0 bases short and J 3 bases short, with 11 bases between. Germline V lookup: CDR1 SNHLY, CDR2 FYNNEI. As DNA, the CDR3 is TGTGCCAGCAGTGAAGCCCGGGACTTTGAAGAGACCCAGTACTTC. It is translated as CASSEARDFEETQYF.

The genes are TRBV7-6 and TRBJ2-3; D may be TRBD1 (5 bases). The CDR3 covers 14 residues. Trimming stripped 4 bases from V and 4 bases from J, with 12 bases between. The germline V gene has CDR1 SGHVS and CDR2 FNYEAQ. CDR3: CASSSRPGSDTQYF. CDR3 in DNA: TGTGCCAGCAGCTCTAGGCCAGGGTCAGATACGCAGTATTTT.

The rearrangement joins TRBV7-9 to TRBJ1-1, with TRBD1 matching over 8 bases. The V segment lost 3 bases and the J segment 3 bases; nucleotides outside the gene matches: 3. CDR3 size: 14 residues. Germline loops: CDR1 SEHNR, CDR2 FQNEAQ (reference sequence). The CDR3 is CASSFQGADTEAFF. The CDR3 DNA follows: TGTGCCAGCAGCTTCCAGGGGGCGGACACTGAAGCTTTCTTT.

There are a few counts of this clonotype. The CDR3 here is CASSPLAGYNEQFF. CDR3 in DNA: TGTGCCAGCAGCCCACTAGCGGGTTACAATGAGCAGTTCTTC. The rearrangement links TRBV3-1 to TRBJ2-1, with 9 bases matching TRBD2. Germline loops: CDR1 LGHDT, CDR2 YNNKEL (reference sequence). The CDR3 covers 14 residues. V was pared by 4 bases and J by 4 bases, with 2 bases of the junction left unmatched.

This chain links TRBV6-5 with TRBJ1-2, with D hard to call. The V gene lost 2 bases and the J gene lost 2 bases, with 6 bases spanning the gap. This CDR3 region has 13 residues. Looked up from germline, CDR1 is MNHEY and CDR2 is SVGAGI. The CDR3 sequence is CASSYTANYGYTF. The CDR3 DNA sequence: TGTGCCAGCAGTTACACAGCGAACTATGGCTACACCTTC.

This clonotype turned up a few times. The chain recombines TRBV20-1 with TRBJ2-3; the match to TRBD2 covers 7 bases. The CDR3 is 15 residues long. V lost 0 bases to trimming and J lost 8 bases; unmatched junction nucleotides: 11. The germline V gene has CDR1 DFQATT and CDR2 SNEGSKA (reference sequence). The CDR3 DNA follows: TGCAGTGCTAGAGACCCACGGGAGGTGCAGGGTACGCAGTATTTT. This codes for CSARDPREVQGTQYF.

This clonotype was detected only a few times. Compared with germline, one end of the junction differs, possibly owing to a read error. The rearrangement uses TRBV7-7 and TRBJ2-1; TRBD2 matches at 11 bases. Per the germline V gene, CDR1 is SSHAT and CDR2 is FNYEAQ (reference sequence). The CDR3 runs to 15 residues. CDR3 residues: CASSFSGGAGDEQFF. Here the CDR3 DNA reads TGTGCTAGCAGCTTTAGCGGGGGGGCCGGCGATGAGCAGTTCTTC.

In this sample, this clonotype turned up many times. The rearrangement links TRBV20-1 to TRBJ1-6; D may be TRBD1 (5 bases). Trimming shortened V by 0 bases and J by 5 bases, and 20 bases separated the two germline ends. Germline V gene data show CDR1 as DFQATT and CDR2 as SNEGSKA (reference sequence). The CDR3 length is 18 residues. This chain's CDR3 is CSARDPYLGTANNSPLHF. The CDR3 coding sequence is TGCAGTGCTAGAGATCCCTACTTAGGGACTGCGAATAATTCACCCCTCCACTTT.

This clonotype was observed a handful of times. This rearrangement joins TRBV5-1 to TRBJ1-2; 10 nucleotides align to TRBD1. The CDR3 sequence is 15 residues long. Germline V CDR1 and CDR2: SGHRS, YFSETQ. The V gene end was trimmed by 5 bases and the J gene end by 4 bases; junction bases not matched to a gene: 8. The CDR3 nucleotides read TGCGCCAGCAGAACCGACAGGGGGCGCTCCTATGGCTACACCTTC. Amino acids: CASRTDRGRSYGYTF.

CDR3 region: CAISPRGTGELFF. CDR3 sequence (DNA): TGTGCCATCAGTCCCAGGGGAACCGGGGAGCTGTTTTTT. V is TRBV10-3 and J is TRBJ2-2, with a weak D call TRBD1 (6 bases). The germline V gene has CDR1 ENHRY and CDR2 SYGVKD. The CDR3 length is 13 residues. The germline V and J ends were trimmed by 5 bases and 5 bases, with 9 bases remaining between them.

This clonotype was counted between two and nine times. The chain joins TRBV7-9 to TRBJ2-5; D remains ambiguous. Germline values: CDR1 SEHNR, CDR2 FQNEAQ (reference sequence). Trimming removed 4 bases from V and 5 bases from J, with 8 bases in between. The CDR3 is 12 residues long. The CDR3 protein is CASSSGVETQYF. The DNA of the CDR3 is TGTGCCAGCAGCTCGGGTGTCGAGACCCAGTACTTC. Filled out from reference TRBV7-9 and TRBJ2-5, the complete variable domain reads DTGVSQNPRHKITKRGQNVTFRCDPISEHNRLYWYRQTLGQGPEFLTYFQNEAQLEKSRLLSDRFSAERPKGSFSTLEIQRTEQGDSAMYLCASSSGVETQYFGPGTRLLVL.

This clonotype occurred a few times. The rearrangement joins TRBV11-2 to TRBJ2-3, with 9 bases fitting TRBD2. The length of the CDR3 is 18 residues. CDR1 is SGHAT, CDR2 FQNNGV, per germline. Trimming removed 4 bases from V and 0 bases from J; junction bases left unmatched: 11. CDR3 coding DNA: TGTGCCAGCAGCTCTACCCCCGCTAGCGGGATTAGCACAGATACGCAGTATTTT. This encodes CASSSTPASGISTDTQYF. Full variable domain (remainder filled in from reference TRBV11-2 and TRBJ2-3): EAGVAQSPRYKIIEKRQSVAFWCNPISGHATLYWYQQILGQGPKLLIQFQNNGVVDDSQLPKDRFSAERLKGVDSTLKIQPAKLEDSAVYLCASSSTPASGISTDTQYFGPGTRLTVL.

This clonotype was picked up a small number of times. J is TRBJ1-1 and V is TRBV29-1, with 10 bases identical to TRBD1. This CDR3 is 13 amino acids long. Per the germline V gene, CDR1 is SQVTM and CDR2 is ANQGSEA. After removal of 7 bases from V and 5 bases from J, the junction contained 7 bases not matched to a gene. In DNA form, the CDR3 reads TGCAGCGGCTCCGGGACAGGGGATACTGAAGCTTTCTTT. This codes for CSGSGTGDTEAFF.

The chain joins TRBV29-1 to TRBJ2-5; perhaps TRBD2 as D (6 bases). The CDR3 is 12 amino acids. Per germline, CDR1 SQVTM and CDR2 ANQGSEA. Trimming took 6 bases from V and 5 from J, leaving 13 bases between them. DNA of the CDR3: TGCAGCGTCGTACTAGCCTGGGAGACCCAGTACTTC. Its translation is CSVVLAWETQYF.